The 21 T cell receptor beta chains below were found in one sample sequenced in a study of shared clonotypes between healthy human individuals (dated by TCRdb to between 2020 and 2021). Library preparation employed the immunoSEQ multiplex PCR assay. TCRdb limited this immuneACCESS table to in-frame rearrangements with V and J called. A share of clones is missing; checked studies link under half to unresolved V genes, and the rest is unexplained. For this sample there are 2 million to 3 million clones; roughly 93% appear just once. The ten largest clones add up to 0.36% of the sample. Sequenced: naive CD4+ T cells from PBMCs. The cell subset or site label, as the study defines it: CD45RA+ positively selected. These receptors were collected from a man aged 18 to 35 in good health. Some clones in this sample may be carry-over from other donors' samples.

V gene TRBV2 combines with J gene TRBJ2-4, with 10 bases fitting TRBD2. This CDR3 is 19 amino acids long. Trimming cost V 1 base and J 1 base; bases outside gene matches: 10. CDR1 SNHLY and CDR2 FYNNEI come from the germline V gene. The DNA of the CDR3 is TGTGCCAGCAGTGAAGTTCTAGCGGGAGTGTTGGCGGCCAAAAACATTCAGTACTTC. The encoded protein is CASSEVLAGVLAAKNIQYF.

The chain links TRBV6-5 to TRBJ2-7, with TRBD2 matching over 7 bases. CDR3 length: 15 residues. Germline-derived CDR1 and CDR2 are MNHEY and SVGAGI. V was clipped by 2 bases and J by 2 bases; unmatched bases: 6. The CDR3 DNA follows: TGTGCCAGCAGTTACAGTAGCGGGTCCCCCTACGAGCAGTACTTC. This translates into CASSYSSGSPYEQYF.

The chain joins TRBV11-3 to TRBJ2-1; D tentatively reads TRBD1 or TRBD2 (5 bases each). Trimming cost V 5 bases and J 7 bases, with 18 bases left between them. CDR3 size: 15 residues. Germline CDR1 is SGHNT and CDR2 is YENEEA. The CDR3 protein is CASSTVGTVANEQFF. DNA for the CDR3: TGTGCCAGCAGCACCGTTGGGACCGTCGCGAATGAGCAGTTCTTC.

The J gene is TRBJ1-6, the V gene TRBV4-1, with no clear D. Germline V CDR1 and CDR2: MGHRA, YSYEKL. Trimming cost V 3 bases and J 7 bases, with 10 bases left between them. CDR3 length equals 14 residues. This chain's CDR3 is CASSHPPGNSPLHF. For the CDR3, the DNA is TGCGCCAGCAGCCACCCACCAGGCAATTCACCCCTCCACTTT.

The rearrangement uses TRBV30 and TRBJ1-1; TRBD1 is a possible D gene (6 bases). The V gene's germline CDR1 is GTSNPN and CDR2 SVGIG (reference sequence). The V gene lost 3 bases and the J gene lost 3 bases, with 17 bases spanning the gap. This CDR3 spans 15 amino acids. CDR3 loop: CAWRGQLLRHTEAFF. CDR3 nucleotides: TGTGCCTGGAGAGGACAGCTCCTGCGGCACACTGAAGCTTTCTTT. The variable domain in full, with the rest retrieved from reference TRBV30 and TRBJ1-1, is SQTIHQWPATLVQPVGSPLSLECTVEGTSNPNLYWYRQAAGRGLQLLFYSVGIGQISSEVPQNLSASRPQDRQFILSSKKLLLSDSGFYLCAWRGQLLRHTEAFFGQGTRLTVV.

The chain carries TRBV5-4 and TRBJ2-2; 8 positions match TRBD2. CDR1 is SGHNT, CDR2 YYREEE, per germline (reference sequence). With V trimmed by 0 bases and J by 9 bases, 10 bases remained unmatched. The CDR3 totals 16 residues. CDR3 loop: CASSLAGREAARELFF. The CDR3, as DNA: TGTGCCAGCAGCTTGGCCGGGCGGGAGGCGGCCCGGGAGCTGTTTTTT.

The chain employs TRBV23-1 and TRBJ2-1; 14 bases map to TRBD2. TRBV23-1 is an open reading frame, and its role is uncertain. J gave up 15 bases and V 0 bases, and 16 bases lay outside the gene matches. The CDR3 length is 18 residues. The CDR3 DNA reads TGCGCCAGCAGTCAATCGCACAACGGGACTAGCGGGAGAGGAGGGTTGTTCTTC. It yields the protein CASSQSHNGTSGRGGLFF.

The J gene is TRBJ2-7, the V gene TRBV5-1; TRBD2 agrees at 9 bases. The CDR3 spans 14 residues. CDR1 and CDR2 (germline): SGHRS, YFSETQ. The ends lost 6 bases at V and 3 bases at J; junction bases unmatched: 7. The CDR3 loop is CASTSGTSIYEQYF. CDR3 nucleotides: TGCGCCAGCACCTCCGGGACTAGCATCTACGAGCAGTACTTC.

This chain connects TRBV5-1 to TRBJ2-5, with D perhaps matching TRBD1 (7 bases). Trimming pared 5 bases from V and 1 base from J, leaving 15 bases between. This CDR3 comprises 15 residues. Germline CDR1 reads SGHRS; CDR2 reads YFSETQ. The CDR3 DNA is TGCGCCAGCAGTATGGAGGGACAGCTCCAAGAGACCCAGTACTTC. Translating it yields CASSMEGQLQETQYF. The full variable domain, rest sourced from reference TRBV5-1 and TRBJ2-5, is KAGVTQTPRYLIKTRGQQVTLSCSPISGHRSVSWYQQTPGQGLQFLFEYFSETQRNKGNFPGRFSGRQFSNSRSEMNVSTLELGDSALYLCASSMEGQLQETQYFGPGTRLLVL.

The chain is built from TRBV5-4 and TRBJ2-1; D gene unclear. V was trimmed by 3 bases and J by 7 bases, leaving 14 bases between them. The length of the CDR3 is 14 residues. The germline V gene encodes CDR1 SGHNT and CDR2 YYREEE (reference sequence). CDR3 sequence (DNA): TGTGCCAGCAGCTCCGGGCCTGAAGGAAATGAGCAGTTCTTC. Translated: CASSSGPEGNEQFF.

V usage is TRBV7-2 and J usage is TRBJ2-5; D remains ambiguous. The germline V and J ends were trimmed by 3 bases and 5 bases, with 10 bases remaining between them. Germline-derived CDR1 and CDR2 are SGHTA and FQGNSA. CDR3 size: 13 residues. CDR3 DNA sequence: TGTGCCAGCAGCTTCATGGTGAGCGAGACCCAGTACTTC. As protein: CASSFMVSETQYF.

The V gene is TRBV5-8, the J gene TRBJ1-5; 7 bases fit TRBD1. The CDR3 loop spans 16 amino acids. Germline CDR1 SGHTS, CDR2 YDEGEE. The J segment lost 6 bases and the V segment lost 4 bases, leaving 13 bases of the junction unmatched. In DNA form, the CDR3 reads TGTGCCAGCAGCCAAGGGACCGGGACAGTCTTTCAGCCCCAGCATTTT. Amino acids: CASSQGTGTVFQPQHF.

The chain couples TRBV4-2 to TRBJ2-3; D remains ambiguous. The germline V and J ends were trimmed by 2 bases and 6 bases, with 12 bases remaining between them. The CDR3 runs 14 residues. The germline V gene encodes CDR1 LGHNA and CDR2 YNFKEQ. CDR3 bases: TGTGCCAGCAGCCAAAAAATTGGGGTGGATACGCAGTATTTT. Translating it yields CASSQKIGVDTQYF.

CDR3 residues: CASSIAETYNEQFF. CDR3 sequence (DNA): TGTGCCAGTAGTATAGCGGAAACCTACAATGAGCAGTTCTTC. J is TRBJ2-1 and V is TRBV19; D call uncertain. Germline CDR1 reads LNHDA; CDR2 reads SQIVND (reference sequence). This CDR3 is built from 14 residues. V was clipped by 1 base and J by 2 bases, with 6 bases between them.

The gene calls are TRBV7-2 and TRBJ1-2; D is perhaps TRBD1 (5 bases). There are 14 residues in the CDR3. V gave up 0 bases and J gave up 10 bases, with 15 bases separating them. Germline assignment: CDR1 SGHTA and CDR2 FQGNSA. Written as DNA, the CDR3 is TGTGCCAGCAGCTTAGCGCCGGGGACGGTATCCTACACCTTC. Protein product: CASSLAPGTVSYTF. Looking up the rest from reference TRBV7-2 and TRBJ1-2 gives the full variable domain: GAGVSQSPSNKVTEKGKDVELRCDPISGHTALYWYRQSLGQGLEFLIYFQGNSAPDKSGLPSDRFSAERTGGSVSTLTIQRTQQEDSAVYLCASSLAPGTVSYTFGSGTRLTVV.

The genes are TRBV6-5 and TRBJ2-4; D remains ambiguous. Between the trimmed V and J ends, which lost 4 bases and 1 base, there was a span of 11 bases. Germline values: CDR1 MNHEY, CDR2 SVGAGI. This CDR3 has 15 residues. The CDR3 region has the DNA TGTGCCAGCAGTTTAACGACTGTGGCCAAAAACATTCAGTACTTC. Translated, it gives CASSLTTVAKNIQYF.

The genes are TRBV5-6 and TRBJ2-5; TRBD2 aligns across 10 bases. CDR1 and CDR2 (germline): SGHDT, YYEEEE. The V segment lost 1 base and the J segment 9 bases; nucleotides outside the gene matches: 12. The CDR3 has 16 amino acids. Here the CDR3 reads CASSLRETSGRAAQYF. The CDR3 region has the DNA TGTGCCAGCAGCTTGCGGGAGACTAGCGGGCGGGCGGCCCAGTACTTC.

The rearrangement joins TRBV4-3 to TRBJ2-1; no clear D. CDR1 is LGHNA, CDR2 YSLEER, per germline. There are 19 residues in the CDR3. The V end was cut by 0 bases, the J end by 0 bases, with 18 bases between. CDR3 residues: CASSQDKGTDLSSYNEQFF. The CDR3 bases are TGCGCCAGCAGCCAAGATAAGGGAACCGATTTAAGCTCCTACAATGAGCAGTTCTTC.

The chain joins TRBV7-8 to TRBJ1-5; no definite D call. The V end lost 1 base, the J end lost 5 bases, and 6 bases lay between the germline ends. Germline V gives CDR1 SGHVS, CDR2 FQNEAQ. The CDR3 totals 13 residues. This chain's CDR3 is CASSLGTDQPQHF. As DNA, the CDR3 is TGTGCCAGCAGCTTAGGGACCGATCAGCCCCAGCATTTT.

Notes on this clone: The same CDR3 is also encoded by other DNA sequences in this sample. The chain links TRBV6-1 to TRBJ1-5; D not resolved. From germline, CDR1 is MNHNS and CDR2 SASEGT. V was shortened by 4 bases and J by 1 base, with 5 bases between the two germline ends. This CDR3 is built from 13 residues. The CDR3: CASSGRSNQPQHF. The DNA for the CDR3 is TGTGCCAGCAGTGGGCGGAGCAATCAGCCCCAGCATTTT.

This clone was observed a few times. The same CDR3 arises from other DNA sequences in this sample as well. The chain is built from TRBV30 and TRBJ1-2; the D gene is possibly TRBD1 (6 bases). V was trimmed by 0 bases and J by 2 bases, leaving 7 bases between them. The CDR3 has 13 amino acids. Germline CDR1 reads GTSNPN; CDR2 reads SVGIG (reference sequence). DNA of the CDR3: TGTGCCTGGAGTGTTACAGGGAACTATGGCTACACCTTC. It yields the protein CAWSVTGNYGYTF.